The following is a T cell receptor beta chain sequence with its context. Its target is not known. Via MiXCR, TCRdb re-called the 5' RACE reads, giving one row per CDR3 protein. The table shows approximately 500,000 distinct CDR3 sequences, with over 9.5% occurring only once. The data stem from a study of CD8 T cells in ankylosing spondylitis. Overall study results and limits: Earlier studies detected some motif variants in reactive arthritis synovial fluid and blood. What appeared characteristic of ankylosing spondylitis blood was a TCR beta motif of seven to nine highly homologous variants.

V lost 5 bases and J 0 bases, leaving 12 bases between the germline ends. The CDR3 is 14 amino acids. In germline, CDR1 is DFQATT, CDR2 SNEGSKA (reference sequence). The clonotype was recovered from a male donor with ankylosing spondylitis. The sequenced sample was blood, either unsorted or a sorted T cell fraction (not recorded which). V and J are TRBV20-1 and TRBJ2-3, with a possible D match to TRBD2 (6 bases). The CDR3 region is CSAGRGTSTDTQYF. Here the CDR3 DNA reads TGCAGTGCTGGGCGGGGTACTAGCACAGATACGCAGTATTTT.